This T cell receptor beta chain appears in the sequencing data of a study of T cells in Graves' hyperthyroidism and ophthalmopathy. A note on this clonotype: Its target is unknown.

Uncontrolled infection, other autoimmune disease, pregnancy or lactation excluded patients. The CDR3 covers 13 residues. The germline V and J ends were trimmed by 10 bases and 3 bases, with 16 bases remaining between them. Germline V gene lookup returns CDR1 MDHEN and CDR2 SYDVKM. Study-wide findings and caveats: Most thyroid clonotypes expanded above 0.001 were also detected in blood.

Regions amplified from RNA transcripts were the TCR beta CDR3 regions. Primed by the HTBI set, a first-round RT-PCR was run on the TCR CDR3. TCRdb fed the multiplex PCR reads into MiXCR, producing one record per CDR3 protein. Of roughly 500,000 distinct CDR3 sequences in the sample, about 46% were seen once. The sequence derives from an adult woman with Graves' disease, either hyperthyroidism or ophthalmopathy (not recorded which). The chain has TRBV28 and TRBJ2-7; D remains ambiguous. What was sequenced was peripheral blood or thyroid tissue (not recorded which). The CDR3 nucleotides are TGTGCCACCATTATGGAATACAGCTACGAGCAGTACTTC. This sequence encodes CATIMEYSYEQYF.